In this sample, the clone carrying this T cell receptor (beta chain) turned up a few times. The sample originates from a study of blood T cells in healthy people across ages. A second roughly 6 to 11 cycle PCR used barcoded and J-beta primers. Every cDNA molecule carried a tag from a template-switch adaptor bearing 12 random nucleotides. TCRdb re-analysed the 5' RACE reads in MiXCR, keeping a single row per CDR3 protein. The sample consists of 750,000 or so distinct CDR3 sequences, around 25% of them appearing once. The CDR3 is 12 amino acids. Per germline, CDR1 SQVTM and CDR2 ANQGSEA. Trimming took 5 bases from V and 4 from J, leaving 11 bases between them. Staff drew 9 to 10 milliliters of peripheral blood from each donor. Every sample had a minimum of 6.5 million PBMCs isolated. These data were also reused for a study on T cells of mothers and their children.

The V gene is TRBV29-1, the J gene TRBJ2-5, with a possible D match to TRBD2 (7 bases). This TCR was sampled from a boy aged 5-17 years in good health. Sequenced input: blood. The CDR3 DNA reads TGCAGCGTTTTACGGGGGGCAGAGACCCAGTACTTC. This encodes CSVLRGAETQYF.